This T cell receptor (beta chain) is drawn from a study of cytomegalovirus exposure and HLA in healthy donors. The overall study: The study's early data release held around 85 million unique TCRs from HLA-typed donors.

Whole-study results and caveats: Several of the most significant clusters appeared, in a later analysis, to be linked to common viral pathogens.

The CDR3 totals 16 residues. Germline V gene lookup returns CDR1 SGHVS and CDR2 FNYEAQ. V was clipped by 5 bases and J by 9 bases, with 20 bases between them. Researchers ran the PCR with 60 Vbeta and 13 Jbeta primers. Profiling relied on immunoSEQ multiplex PCR, and the TCRdb table lists in-frame clones only, not all of them. Its table lists roughly 140,000 clones. Concerning this clone: Its antigen is still unknown.

This sequence originates from a male donor in good health and CMV-seronegative. The gene calls are TRBV7-6 and TRBJ1-6, with a tentative D call TRBD1 (5 bases). The sample comprised PBMCs. The CDR3 here is CASSDQGTLVGSPLHF. The DNA for the CDR3 is TGTGCCAGCAGCGATCAGGGCACACTTGTGGGTTCACCCCTCCACTTT.